Below, one T cell receptor beta chain is given with its context. The antigen is not known. Unexposed donor CD4+ T cells date from about 2011-2018, before the COVID-19 pandemic. Isolation of CD4+ T cells took place after about 10 days in culture. Unexposed-donor CD4+ T cells were probed with SARS-CoV-2 S/N and four cold-coronavirus spikes, cells permitting. Cultures held 1.5 million to 2.5 million PBMCs per well with about 10 IU/ml IL-2. V gave up 4 bases and J gave up 6 bases; unmatched junction bases: 9. This CDR3 is built from 16 residues. Germline CDR1 reads LNHDA; CDR2 reads SQIVND (reference sequence). TCRdb keeps only in-frame clones here, not all; method: immunoSEQ multiplex PCR. The sample consists of about 20,000 clones, about 72% of them appearing once. The source of the sample is a study of CD4 T cells in relation to SARS-CoV-2 and coronaviruses. Study summary: ViraFEST: roughly ten-day antigen culture of PBMCs, then TCR beta CDR3 sequencing.

The V call is TRBV19, the J call TRBJ2-2; 9 positions agree with TRBD1. The material sequenced was CD4+ T cells from PBMCs, cultured in vitro. This TCR was sampled from a human donor in good health. As DNA, the CDR3 is TGTGCCAGTAGTACCAACAGGGGGCATGGTCCCGGGGAGCTGTTTTTT. This gives the protein CASSTNRGHGPGELFF.